This entry features one T cell receptor (beta chain) sequence. Antigen unknown. V dropped 1 base and J dropped 0 bases, with 13 bases sitting between them. From germline, CDR1 is DFQATT and CDR2 SNEGSKA (reference sequence). This CDR3 spans 16 amino acids. In contrast to the negatively isolated CD8+ and CD4+ T cells, TEMRA cells were FACS-enriched. This sample is part of a study of CD8 T cells in Susac syndrome. General study results and limits: When the CD4+ T cell repertoires of patients with Susac syndrome were examined, they did not show any clonal expansion.

cDNA came from about 0.5 to 1 ug RNA primed by random hexamers. Each CDR3 protein gets one entry after TCRdb re-called the immunoSEQ multiplex PCR reads with MiXCR. There are 150,000 to 200,000 distinct CDR3 sequences in the sample; around nine tenths occur only once, and about 0.09% lies in the top ten. The chain uses TRBV20-1 and TRBJ1-5; D unclear. The sample was CD4+ T cells from PBMCs. The TCR sequence derives from a human donor with Susac syndrome. In DNA, the CDR3 is TGCAGTGCTAGAGGGGAGCAATCCTCTAGCAATCAGCCCCAGCATTTT. This translates into CSARGEQSSSNQPQHF.